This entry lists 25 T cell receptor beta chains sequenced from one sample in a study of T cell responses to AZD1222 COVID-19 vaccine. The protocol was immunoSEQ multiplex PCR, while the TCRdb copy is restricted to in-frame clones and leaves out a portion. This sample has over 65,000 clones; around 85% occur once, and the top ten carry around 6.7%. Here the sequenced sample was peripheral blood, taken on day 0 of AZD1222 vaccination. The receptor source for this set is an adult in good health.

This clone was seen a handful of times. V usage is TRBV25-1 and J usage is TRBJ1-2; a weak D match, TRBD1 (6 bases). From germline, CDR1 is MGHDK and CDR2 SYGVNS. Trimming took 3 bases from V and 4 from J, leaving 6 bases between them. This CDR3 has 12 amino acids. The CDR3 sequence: CASSDRGYGYTF. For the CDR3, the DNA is TGTGCCAGCAGTGACAGGGGCTATGGCTACACCTTC.

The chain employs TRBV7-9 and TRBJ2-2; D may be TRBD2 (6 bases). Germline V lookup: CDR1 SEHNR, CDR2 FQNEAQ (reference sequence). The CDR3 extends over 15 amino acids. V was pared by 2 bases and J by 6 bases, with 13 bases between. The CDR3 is CASSLTGAGAGELFF. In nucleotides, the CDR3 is TGTGCCAGCAGCTTAACGGGAGCGGGTGCCGGGGAGCTGTTTTTT.

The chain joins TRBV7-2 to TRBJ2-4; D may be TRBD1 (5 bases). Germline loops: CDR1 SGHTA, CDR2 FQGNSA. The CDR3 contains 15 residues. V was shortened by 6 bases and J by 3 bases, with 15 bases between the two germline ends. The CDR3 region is CASRPGWIDKNIQYF. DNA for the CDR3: TGTGCCAGCAGGCCAGGGTGGATTGACAAAAACATTCAGTACTTC.

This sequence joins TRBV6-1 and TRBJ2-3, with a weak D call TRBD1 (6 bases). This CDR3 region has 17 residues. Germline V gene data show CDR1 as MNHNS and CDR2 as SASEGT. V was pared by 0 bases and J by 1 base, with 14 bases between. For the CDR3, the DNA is TGTGCCAGCAGTGAAGCAGCAGGGGCGGGCGGCACAGATACGCAGTATTTT. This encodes CASSEAAGAGGTDTQYF.

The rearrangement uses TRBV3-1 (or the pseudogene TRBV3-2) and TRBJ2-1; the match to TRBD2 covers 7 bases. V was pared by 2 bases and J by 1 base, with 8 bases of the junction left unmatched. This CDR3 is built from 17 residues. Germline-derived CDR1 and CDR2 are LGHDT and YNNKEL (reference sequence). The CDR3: CASSQPQSSGSYNEQFF. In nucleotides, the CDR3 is TGTGCCAGCAGCCAACCCCAATCTAGCGGATCCTACAATGAGCAGTTCTTC.

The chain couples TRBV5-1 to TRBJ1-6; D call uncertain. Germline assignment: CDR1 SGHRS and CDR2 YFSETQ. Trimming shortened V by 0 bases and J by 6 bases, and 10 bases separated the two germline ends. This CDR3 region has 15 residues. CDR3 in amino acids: CASSLVSQTNSPLHF. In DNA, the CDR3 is TGCGCCAGCAGCTTGGTCTCTCAGACTAATTCACCCCTCCACTTT. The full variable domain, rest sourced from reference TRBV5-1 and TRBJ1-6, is KAGVTQTPRYLIKTRGQQVTLSCSPISGHRSVSWYQQTPGQGLQFLFEYFSETQRNKGNFPGRFSGRQFSNSRSEMNVSTLELGDSALYLCASSLVSQTNSPLHFGNGTRLTVT.

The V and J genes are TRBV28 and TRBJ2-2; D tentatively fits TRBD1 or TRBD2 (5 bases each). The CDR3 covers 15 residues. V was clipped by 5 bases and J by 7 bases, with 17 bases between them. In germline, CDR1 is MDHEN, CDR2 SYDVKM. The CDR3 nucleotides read TGTGCCAGCAGTCCAGGGACCATCCAGGGCGGGGAGCTGTTTTTT. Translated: CASSPGTIQGGELFF.

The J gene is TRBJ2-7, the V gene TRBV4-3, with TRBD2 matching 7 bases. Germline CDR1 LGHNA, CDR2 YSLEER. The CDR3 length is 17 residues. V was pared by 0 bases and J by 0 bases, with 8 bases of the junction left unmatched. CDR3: CASSQDPLAGASYEQYF. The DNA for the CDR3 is TGCGCCAGCAGCCAAGACCCTCTCGCGGGAGCCTCCTACGAGCAGTACTTC.

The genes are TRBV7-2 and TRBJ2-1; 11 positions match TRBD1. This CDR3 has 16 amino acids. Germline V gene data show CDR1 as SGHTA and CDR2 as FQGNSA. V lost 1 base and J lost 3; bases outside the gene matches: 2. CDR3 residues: CASSLGGTGGYNEQFF. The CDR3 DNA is TGTGCCAGCAGCTTAGGCGGGACAGGGGGCTACAATGAGCAGTTCTTC.

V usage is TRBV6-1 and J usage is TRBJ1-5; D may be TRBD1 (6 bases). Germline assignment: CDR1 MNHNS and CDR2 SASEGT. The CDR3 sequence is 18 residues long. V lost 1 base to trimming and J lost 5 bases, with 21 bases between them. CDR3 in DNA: TGTGCCAGCAGTGAAGGGCAGGGGATGTGGGGTCGGGATCAGCCCCAGCATTTT. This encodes CASSEGQGMWGRDQPQHF.

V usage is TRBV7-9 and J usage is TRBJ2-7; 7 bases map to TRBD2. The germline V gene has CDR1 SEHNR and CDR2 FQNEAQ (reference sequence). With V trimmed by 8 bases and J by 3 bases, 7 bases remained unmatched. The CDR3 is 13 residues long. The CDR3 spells CASSGRVNYEQYF. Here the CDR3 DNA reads TGTGCCAGCTCTGGGAGGGTTAACTACGAGCAGTACTTC. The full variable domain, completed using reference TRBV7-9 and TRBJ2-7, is DTGVSQNPRHKITKRGQNVTFRCDPISEHNRLYWYRQTLGQGPEFLTYFQNEAQLEKSRLLSDRFSAERPKGSFSTLEIQRTEQGDSAMYLCASSGRVNYEQYFGPGTRLTVT.

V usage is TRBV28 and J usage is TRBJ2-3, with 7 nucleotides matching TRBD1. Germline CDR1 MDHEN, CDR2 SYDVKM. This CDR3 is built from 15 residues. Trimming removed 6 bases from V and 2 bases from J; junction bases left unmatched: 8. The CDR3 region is CASRDRTGLTDTQYF. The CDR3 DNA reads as TGTGCCAGCAGAGACAGGACAGGTCTCACAGATACGCAGTATTTT.

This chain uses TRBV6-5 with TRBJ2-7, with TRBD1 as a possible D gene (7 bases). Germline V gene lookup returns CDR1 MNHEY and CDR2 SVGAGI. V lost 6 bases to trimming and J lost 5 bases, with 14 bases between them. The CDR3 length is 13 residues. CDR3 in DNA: TGTGCCAGCAGGCAGCAGGGGGGCCACGAGCAGTACTTC. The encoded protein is CASRQQGGHEQYF.

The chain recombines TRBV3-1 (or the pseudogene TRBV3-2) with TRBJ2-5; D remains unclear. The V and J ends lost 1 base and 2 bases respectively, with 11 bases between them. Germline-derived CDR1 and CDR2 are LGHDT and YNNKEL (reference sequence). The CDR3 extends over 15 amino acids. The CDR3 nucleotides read TGTGCCAGCAGCCAAGTTTTATTCAGTCAAGAGACCCAGTACTTC. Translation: CASSQVLFSQETQYF.

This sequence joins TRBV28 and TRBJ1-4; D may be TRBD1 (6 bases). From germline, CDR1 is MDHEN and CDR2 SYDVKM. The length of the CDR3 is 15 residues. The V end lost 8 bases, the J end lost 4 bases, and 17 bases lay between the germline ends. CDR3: CASVGSGGHNEKLFF. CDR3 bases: TGTGCCAGCGTTGGGTCCGGGGGCCATAATGAAAAACTGTTTTTT.

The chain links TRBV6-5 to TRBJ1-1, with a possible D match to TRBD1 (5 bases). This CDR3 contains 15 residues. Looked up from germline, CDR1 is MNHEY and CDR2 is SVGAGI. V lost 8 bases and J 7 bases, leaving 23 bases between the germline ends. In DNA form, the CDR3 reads TGTGCCAGCGGGGGGTTTACAGTAAGTAGTATTGAAGCTTTCTTT. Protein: CASGGFTVSSIEAFF.

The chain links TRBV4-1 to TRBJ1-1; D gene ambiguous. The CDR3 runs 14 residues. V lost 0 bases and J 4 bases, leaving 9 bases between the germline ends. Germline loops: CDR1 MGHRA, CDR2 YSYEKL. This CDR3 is CASSQEGGVTEAFF. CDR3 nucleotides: TGCGCCAGCAGCCAAGAAGGAGGAGTCACTGAAGCTTTCTTT.

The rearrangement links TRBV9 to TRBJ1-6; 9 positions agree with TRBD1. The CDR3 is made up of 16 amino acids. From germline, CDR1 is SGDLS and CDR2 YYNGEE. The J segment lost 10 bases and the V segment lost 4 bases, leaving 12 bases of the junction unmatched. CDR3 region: CASSPQGGQGASPLHF. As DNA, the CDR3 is TGTGCCAGCAGCCCCCAGGGGGGACAGGGTGCATCACCCCTCCACTTT.

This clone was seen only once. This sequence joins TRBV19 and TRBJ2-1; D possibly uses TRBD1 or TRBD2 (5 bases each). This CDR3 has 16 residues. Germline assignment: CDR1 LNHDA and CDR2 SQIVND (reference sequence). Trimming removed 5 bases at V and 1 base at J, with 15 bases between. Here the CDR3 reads CASSASGTLSYNEQFF. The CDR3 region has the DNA TGTGCCAGTAGTGCCTCCGGGACCCTATCCTACAATGAGCAGTTCTTC.

The CDR3 nucleotides read TGTGCCAGCAGCTTAGTCACTGGGGGAGAAAAACTGTTTTTT. It is translated as CASSLVTGGEKLFF. The chain has TRBV7-9 and TRBJ1-4; the D gene is possibly TRBD1 (5 bases). Trimming removed 1 base at V and 8 bases at J, with 11 bases between. CDR3 size: 14 residues. Germline CDR1 is SEHNR and CDR2 is FQNEAQ (reference sequence).

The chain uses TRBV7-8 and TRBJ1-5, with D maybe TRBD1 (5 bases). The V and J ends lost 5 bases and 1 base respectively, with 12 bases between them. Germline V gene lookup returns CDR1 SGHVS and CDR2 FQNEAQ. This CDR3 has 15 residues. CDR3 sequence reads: CASSPSGGSNQPQHF. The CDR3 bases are TGTGCCAGCAGCCCATCGGGGGGGAGCAATCAGCCCCAGCATTTT.

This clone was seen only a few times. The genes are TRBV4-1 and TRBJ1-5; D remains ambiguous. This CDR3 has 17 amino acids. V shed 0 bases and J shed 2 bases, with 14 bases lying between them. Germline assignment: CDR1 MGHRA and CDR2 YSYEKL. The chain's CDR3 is CASSQDQVAGGNQPQHF. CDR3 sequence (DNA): TGCGCCAGCAGCCAAGATCAGGTTGCGGGAGGCAATCAGCCCCAGCATTTT.

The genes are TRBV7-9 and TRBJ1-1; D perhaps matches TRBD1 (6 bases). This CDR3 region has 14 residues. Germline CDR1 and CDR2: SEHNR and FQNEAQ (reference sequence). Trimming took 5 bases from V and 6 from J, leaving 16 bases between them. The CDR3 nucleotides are TGTGCCAGCAGCGACTACAGGGTGGGGTCTGAAGCTTTCTTT. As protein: CASSDYRVGSEAFF.

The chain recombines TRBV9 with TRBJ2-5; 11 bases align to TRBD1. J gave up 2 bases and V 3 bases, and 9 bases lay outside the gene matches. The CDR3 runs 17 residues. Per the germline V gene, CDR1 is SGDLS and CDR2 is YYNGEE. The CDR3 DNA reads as TGTGCCAGCAGCGACAACCGGGACAGGGGGTTACAAGAGACCCAGTACTTC. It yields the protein CASSDNRDRGLQETQYF.

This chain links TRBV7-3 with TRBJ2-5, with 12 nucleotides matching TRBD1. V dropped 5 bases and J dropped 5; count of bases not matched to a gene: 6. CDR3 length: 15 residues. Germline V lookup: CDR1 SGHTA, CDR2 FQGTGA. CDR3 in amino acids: CASSPGTGGAETQYF. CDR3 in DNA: TGTGCCAGCAGCCCGGGGACAGGGGGCGCCGAGACCCAGTACTTC. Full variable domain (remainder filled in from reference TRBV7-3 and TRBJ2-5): GAGVSQTPSNKVTEKGKYVELRCDPISGHTALYWYRQSLGQGPEFLIYFQGTGAADDSGLPNDRFFAVRPEGSVSTLKIQRTERGDSAVYLCASSPGTGGAETQYFGPGTRLLVL.